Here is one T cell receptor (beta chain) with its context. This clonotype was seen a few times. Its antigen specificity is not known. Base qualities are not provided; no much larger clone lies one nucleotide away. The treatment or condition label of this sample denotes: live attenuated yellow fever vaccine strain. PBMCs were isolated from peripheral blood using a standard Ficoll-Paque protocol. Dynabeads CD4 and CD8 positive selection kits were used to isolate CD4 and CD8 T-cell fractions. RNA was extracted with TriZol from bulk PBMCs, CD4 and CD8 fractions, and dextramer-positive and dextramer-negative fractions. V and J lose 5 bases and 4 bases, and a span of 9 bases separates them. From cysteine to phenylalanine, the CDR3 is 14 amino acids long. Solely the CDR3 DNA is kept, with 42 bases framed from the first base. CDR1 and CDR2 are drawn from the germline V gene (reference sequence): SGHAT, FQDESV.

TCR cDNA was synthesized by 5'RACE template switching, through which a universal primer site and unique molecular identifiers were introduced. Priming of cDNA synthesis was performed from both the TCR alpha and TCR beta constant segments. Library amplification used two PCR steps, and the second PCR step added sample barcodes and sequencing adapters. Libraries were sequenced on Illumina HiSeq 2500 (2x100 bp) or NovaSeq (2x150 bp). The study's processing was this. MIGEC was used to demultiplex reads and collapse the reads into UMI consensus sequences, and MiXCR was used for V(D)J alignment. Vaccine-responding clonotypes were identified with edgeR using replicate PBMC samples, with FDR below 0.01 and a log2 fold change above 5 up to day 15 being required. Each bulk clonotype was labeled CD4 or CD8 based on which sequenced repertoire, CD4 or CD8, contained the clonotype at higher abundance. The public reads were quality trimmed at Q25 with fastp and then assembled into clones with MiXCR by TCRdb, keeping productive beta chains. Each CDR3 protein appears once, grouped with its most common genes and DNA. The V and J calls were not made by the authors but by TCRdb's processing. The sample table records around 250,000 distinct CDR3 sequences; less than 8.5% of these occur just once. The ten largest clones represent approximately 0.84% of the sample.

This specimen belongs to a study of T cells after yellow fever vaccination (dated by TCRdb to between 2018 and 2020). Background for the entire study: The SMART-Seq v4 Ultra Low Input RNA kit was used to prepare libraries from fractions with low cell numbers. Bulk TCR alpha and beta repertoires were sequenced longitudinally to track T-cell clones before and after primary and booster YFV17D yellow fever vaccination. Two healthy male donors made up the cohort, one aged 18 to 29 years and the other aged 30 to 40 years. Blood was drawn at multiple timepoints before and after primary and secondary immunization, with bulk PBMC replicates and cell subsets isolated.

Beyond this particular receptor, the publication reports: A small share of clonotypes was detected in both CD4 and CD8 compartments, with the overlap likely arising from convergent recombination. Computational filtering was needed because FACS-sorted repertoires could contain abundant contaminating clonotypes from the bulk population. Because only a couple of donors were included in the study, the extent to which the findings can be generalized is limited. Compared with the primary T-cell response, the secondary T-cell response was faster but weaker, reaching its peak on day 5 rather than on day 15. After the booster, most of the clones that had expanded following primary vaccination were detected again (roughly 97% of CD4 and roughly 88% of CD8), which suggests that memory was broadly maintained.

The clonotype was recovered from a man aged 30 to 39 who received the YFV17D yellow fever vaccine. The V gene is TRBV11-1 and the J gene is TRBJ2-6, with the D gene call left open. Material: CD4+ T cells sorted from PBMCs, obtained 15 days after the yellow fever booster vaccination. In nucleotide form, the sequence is TGTGCCAGCAGCCAACGTGCGGGGGCCAACGTCCTGACTTTC. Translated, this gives CASSQRAGANVLTF.